This TCR beta chain was recorded in a study of shared clonotypes between healthy human individuals. Profiling relied on immunoSEQ multiplex PCR, and the TCRdb table lists in-frame clones only, not all of them. The table shows more than 900,000 clones, with 78% occurring only once. Germline CDR1 SGHNT, CDR2 YYREEE (reference sequence). This CDR3 comprises 16 residues. Losses at the gene ends were 0 bases for V and 6 bases for J; bases not matched to a gene: 8. This rearrangement joins TRBV5-4 to TRBJ2-7; 11 nucleotides line up with TRBD2. Sequencing was carried out using memory CD4+ T cells from PBMCs. Subset here: CD45RA-negative fraction. This clonotype was sampled from a young man in good health. Some clones in this sample may be carry-over from other donors' samples. CDR3 DNA: TGTGCCAGCAGCTTGGTAACTAGCGGGAGCGGCGCCGAGCAGTACTTC. It encodes CASSLVTSGSGAEQYF.